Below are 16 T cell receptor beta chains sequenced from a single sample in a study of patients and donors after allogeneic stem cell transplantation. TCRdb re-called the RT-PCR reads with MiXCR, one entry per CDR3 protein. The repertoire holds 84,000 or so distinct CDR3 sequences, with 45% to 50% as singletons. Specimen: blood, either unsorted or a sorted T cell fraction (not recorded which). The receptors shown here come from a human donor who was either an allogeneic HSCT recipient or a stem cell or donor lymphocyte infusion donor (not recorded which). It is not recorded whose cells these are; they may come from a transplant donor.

In DNA form, the CDR3 reads TGTGCCAGCAGCCAAATCTACAGGGAAGAGACCCAGTACTTC. It translates to CASSQIYREETQYF. The gene calls are TRBV12-3 or TRBV12-4 and TRBJ2-5; D may be TRBD1 (6 bases). The ends were cut back, 6 bases at V and 3 bases at J, with 14 bases in the middle. CDR3 size: 14 residues.

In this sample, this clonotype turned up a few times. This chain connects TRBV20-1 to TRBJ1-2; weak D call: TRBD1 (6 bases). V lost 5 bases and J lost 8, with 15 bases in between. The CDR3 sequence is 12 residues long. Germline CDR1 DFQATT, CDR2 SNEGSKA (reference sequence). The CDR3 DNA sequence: TGCAGTGCTCCACAGGGTAACGGAGGCTACACCTTC. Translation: CSAPQGNGGYTF.

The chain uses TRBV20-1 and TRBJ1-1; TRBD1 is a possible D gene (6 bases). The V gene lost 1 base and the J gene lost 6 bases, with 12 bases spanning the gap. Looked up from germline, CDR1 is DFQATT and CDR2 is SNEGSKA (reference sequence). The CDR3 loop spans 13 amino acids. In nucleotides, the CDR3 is TGCAGTGCTAGAGGGGACGGGGGCGCTGAAGCTTTCTTT. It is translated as CSARGDGGAEAFF.

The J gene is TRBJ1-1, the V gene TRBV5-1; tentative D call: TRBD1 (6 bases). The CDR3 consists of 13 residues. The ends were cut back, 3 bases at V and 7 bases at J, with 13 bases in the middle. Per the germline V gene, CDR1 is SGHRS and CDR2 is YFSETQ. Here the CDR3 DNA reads TGCGCCAGCAGCTCAACAGGGCGGGATGAAGCTTTCTTT. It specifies CASSSTGRDEAFF. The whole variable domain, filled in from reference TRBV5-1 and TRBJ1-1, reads KAGVTQTPRYLIKTRGQQVTLSCSPISGHRSVSWYQQTPGQGLQFLFEYFSETQRNKGNFPGRFSGRQFSNSRSEMNVSTLELGDSALYLCASSSTGRDEAFFGQGTRLTVV.

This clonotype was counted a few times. As DNA, the CDR3 is TGTGCCAGCAGTGAAGACAGGGCTCAGCCCCAGCATTTT. Its protein product is CASSEDRAQPQHF. J is TRBJ1-5 and V is TRBV6-1; the D gene is possibly TRBD1 (6 bases). The CDR3 is 13 residues long. V was trimmed by 1 base and J by 6 bases, leaving 7 bases between them. Germline CDR1 is MNHNS and CDR2 is SASEGT.

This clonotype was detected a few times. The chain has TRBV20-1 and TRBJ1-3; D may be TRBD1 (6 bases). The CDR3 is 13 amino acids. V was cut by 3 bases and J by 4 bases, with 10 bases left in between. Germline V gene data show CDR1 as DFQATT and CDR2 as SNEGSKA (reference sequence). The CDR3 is CSASRQGGNTIYF. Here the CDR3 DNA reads TGCAGTGCTAGTCGGCAGGGGGGAAACACCATATATTTT.

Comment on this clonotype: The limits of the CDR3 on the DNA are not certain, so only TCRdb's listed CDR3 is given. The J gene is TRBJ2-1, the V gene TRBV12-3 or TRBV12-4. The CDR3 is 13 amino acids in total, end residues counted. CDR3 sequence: CASSFLGTGEQFF.

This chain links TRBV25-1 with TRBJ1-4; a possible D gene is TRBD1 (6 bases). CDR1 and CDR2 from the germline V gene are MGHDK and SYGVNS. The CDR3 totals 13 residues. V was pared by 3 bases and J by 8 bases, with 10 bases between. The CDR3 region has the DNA TGTGCCAGCAGTGAGGGGGGCCGGGAAAAACTGTTTTTT. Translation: CASSEGGREKLFF.

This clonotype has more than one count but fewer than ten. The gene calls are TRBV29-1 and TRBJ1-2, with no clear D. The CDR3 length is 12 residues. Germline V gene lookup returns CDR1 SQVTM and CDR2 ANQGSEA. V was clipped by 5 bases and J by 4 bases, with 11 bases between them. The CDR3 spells CSVLVGGYGYTF. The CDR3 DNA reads TGCAGCGTTTTAGTCGGCGGCTATGGCTACACCTTC. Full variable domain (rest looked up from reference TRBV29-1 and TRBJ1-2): SAVISQKPSRDICQRGTSLTIQCQVDSQVTMMFWYRQQPGQSLTLIATANQGSEATYESGFVIDKFPISRPNLTFSTLTVSNMSPEDSSIYLCSVLVGGYGYTFGSGTRLTVV.

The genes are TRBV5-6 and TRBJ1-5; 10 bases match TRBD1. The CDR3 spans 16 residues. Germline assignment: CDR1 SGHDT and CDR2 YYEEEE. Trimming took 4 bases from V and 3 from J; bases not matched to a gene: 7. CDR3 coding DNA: TGTGCCAGCAGCCGAGGGACAGGGGTTTACAATCAGCCCCAGCATTTT. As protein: CASSRGTGVYNQPQHF.

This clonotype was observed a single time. CDR3 coding DNA: TGTGCCAGCAGTTCCCAACTTTCGTACCAAGAGACCCAGTACTTC. It specifies CASSSQLSYQETQYF. This rearrangement joins TRBV28 to TRBJ2-5; D gene unclear. CDR3 length: 15 amino acids. CDR1 is MDHEN and CDR2 is SYDVKM in the germline V gene. Trimming pared 4 bases from V and 0 bases from J, leaving 12 bases between.

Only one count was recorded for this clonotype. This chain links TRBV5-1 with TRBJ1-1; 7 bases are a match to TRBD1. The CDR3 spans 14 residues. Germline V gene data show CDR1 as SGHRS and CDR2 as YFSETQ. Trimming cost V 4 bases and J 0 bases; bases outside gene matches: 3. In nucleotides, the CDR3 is TGCGCCAGCAGCGCTGGGACAGTGAACACTGAAGCTTTCTTT. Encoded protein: CASSAGTVNTEAFF.

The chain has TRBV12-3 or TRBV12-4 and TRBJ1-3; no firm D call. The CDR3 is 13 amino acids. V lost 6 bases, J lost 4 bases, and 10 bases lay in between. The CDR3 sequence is CASSAGSGNTIYF. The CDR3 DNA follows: TGTGCCAGCAGCGCCGGGAGCGGAAACACCATATATTTT.

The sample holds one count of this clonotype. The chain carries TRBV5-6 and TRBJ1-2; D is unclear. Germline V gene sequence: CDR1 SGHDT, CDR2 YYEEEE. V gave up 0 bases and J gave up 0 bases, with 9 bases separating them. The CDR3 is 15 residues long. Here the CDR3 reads CASSLGPESNYGYTF. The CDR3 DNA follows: TGTGCCAGCAGCTTGGGGCCAGAATCTAACTATGGCTACACCTTC.

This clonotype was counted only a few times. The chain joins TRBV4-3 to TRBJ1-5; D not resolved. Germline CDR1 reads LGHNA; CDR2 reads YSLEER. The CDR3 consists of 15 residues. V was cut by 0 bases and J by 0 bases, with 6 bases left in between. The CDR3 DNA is TGCGCCAGCAGCCAAGATCCCAATAGCAATCAGCCCCAGCATTTT. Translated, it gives CASSQDPNSNQPQHF.

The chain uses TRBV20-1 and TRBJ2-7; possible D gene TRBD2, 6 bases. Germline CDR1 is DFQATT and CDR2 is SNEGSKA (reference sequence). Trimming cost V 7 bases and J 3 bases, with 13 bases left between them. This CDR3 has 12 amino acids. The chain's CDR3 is CSVEARDYEQYF. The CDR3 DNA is TGCAGTGTGGAGGCGCGGGACTACGAGCAGTACTTC.